These 29 T cell receptor beta chains came from one sample sequenced in a study of cytomegalovirus exposure and HLA in healthy donors. Vbeta (60) and Jbeta (13) primers were used in the PCR. Some clones are missing from TCRdb's copy, which holds only in-frame ones; the method was immunoSEQ multiplex PCR. The sample shows over 150,000 clones, 80% of them seen only once. The sequenced material came from PBMCs. The receptors were gathered from a woman aged 40 to 50 in good health and CMV-seropositive.

This clone was counted a single time. The chain has TRBV9 and TRBJ2-3, with 7 bases fitting TRBD2. Germline trimming cut 1 base from V and 2 bases from J; bases unmatched to any gene: 4. The germline CDR1 and CDR2 sequences are SGDLS and YYNGEE. This CDR3 spans 15 amino acids. CDR3 sequence reads: CASSVRGGLTDTQYF. The CDR3 DNA reads as TGTGCCAGCAGCGTAAGGGGAGGGCTCACAGATACGCAGTATTTT.

The genes are TRBV5-8 and TRBJ1-2; tentatively, D is TRBD1 (5 bases). The CDR3 runs to 13 residues. Germline-derived CDR1 and CDR2 are SGHTS and YDEGEE. V gave up 4 bases and J gave up 2 bases, with 9 bases separating them. CDR3 nucleotides: TGTGCCAGCAGCCGACAGCGAAACTATGGCTACACCTTC. Translated: CASSRQRNYGYTF.

The chain carries TRBV5-8 and TRBJ2-3, with TRBD1 matching over 8 bases. The CDR3 is 16 residues long. The junction had 7 bases not matched to a gene; V was cut back by 2 bases and J by 2 bases. Germline V gene data show CDR1 as SGHTS and CDR2 as YDEGEE. The CDR3: CASSFGQGATTDTQYF. The DNA for the CDR3 is TGTGCCAGCAGCTTCGGACAGGGAGCAACCACAGATACGCAGTATTTT.

This clone was observed a handful of times. Other DNA sequences in this specimen translate into the identical CDR3. The gene calls are TRBV27 and TRBJ1-1; 8 bases are shared with TRBD1. V was pared by 4 bases and J by 6 bases, with 4 bases of the junction left unmatched. The CDR3 runs to 13 residues. CDR1 and CDR2 (germline): MNHEY, SMNVEV (reference sequence). CDR3 residues: CASSYGQGAEAFF. The CDR3 coding sequence is TGTGCCAGCAGTTACGGACAGGGCGCTGAAGCTTTCTTT.

The chain employs TRBV18 and TRBJ2-3, with 10 bases identical to TRBD2. This CDR3 has 14 residues. V trimming: 5 bases; J trimming: 4 bases; junction bases outside the gene matches: 3. The germline gives CDR1 KGHSH, CDR2 LQKENI. For the CDR3, the DNA is TGTGCCAGCTCAGAGCTAGCGGGAGCAGATACGCAGTATTTT. Translated: CASSELAGADTQYF.

V is TRBV27 and J is TRBJ1-2; D gene uncertain. From germline, CDR1 is MNHEY and CDR2 SMNVEV (reference sequence). The ends were cut back, 4 bases at V and 1 base at J, with 13 bases in the middle. This CDR3 region has 15 residues. In DNA form, the CDR3 reads TGTGCCAGCAGTTCCCTCGCCGGGTTTAACTATGGCTACACCTTC. It yields the protein CASSSLAGFNYGYTF.

The rearrangement uses TRBV6-1 and TRBJ1-1, with D possibly being TRBD1 (6 bases). This CDR3 contains 14 residues. V lost 8 bases, J lost 0 bases, and 13 bases lay in between. Germline lookup yields CDR1 MNHNS and CDR2 SASEGT. The CDR3 DNA is TGTGCCAGCGGGGCGACAGGTATGAACACTGAAGCTTTCTTT. Protein product: CASGATGMNTEAFF.

The rearrangement links TRBV28 to TRBJ1-1, with D perhaps matching TRBD1 (5 bases). Germline values: CDR1 MDHEN, CDR2 SYDVKM. The V and J ends lost 2 bases and 5 bases respectively, with 15 bases between them. This CDR3 region has 15 residues. The CDR3 region has the DNA TGTGCCAGCAGTTTACTTCAGGGTAGGGTAACTGAAGCTTTCTTT. Translated: CASSLLQGRVTEAFF.

This chain joins TRBV27 and TRBJ2-2, with a tentative D call TRBD2 (6 bases). Germline lookup yields CDR1 MNHEY and CDR2 SMNVEV (reference sequence). The CDR3 totals 14 residues. V was clipped by 4 bases and J by 5 bases, with 11 bases between them. CDR3 bases: TGTGCCAGCAGTTGGGGTAGCGGTACCGGGGAGCTGTTTTTT. Translation: CASSWGSGTGELFF.

For the CDR3, the DNA is TGTGCCAGCAGCTACAAATACGAGCAGTACTTC. It yields the protein CASSYKYEQYF. The chain recombines TRBV7-2 with TRBJ2-7; no clear D. Trimming cost V 4 bases and J 4 bases, with 5 bases left between them. CDR1 is SGHTA, CDR2 FQGNSA, per germline. The CDR3 extends over 11 amino acids.

V gene TRBV4-2 combines with J gene TRBJ1-2; 9 nucleotides align to TRBD1. Germline V gene lookup returns CDR1 LGHNA and CDR2 YNFKEQ. This CDR3 has 18 residues. V lost 1 base to trimming and J lost 2 bases; unmatched junction nucleotides: 11. CDR3 protein: CASSQGDRGQGRNYGYTF. The CDR3 DNA sequence: TGTGCCAGCAGCCAAGGGGATAGGGGACAGGGAAGAAACTATGGCTACACCTTC.

The chain couples TRBV6-1 to TRBJ2-3; D perhaps matches TRBD1 (6 bases). Trimming shortened V by 9 bases and J by 1 base, and 14 bases separated the two germline ends. Looked up from germline, CDR1 is MNHNS and CDR2 is SASEGT. The CDR3 is made up of 14 amino acids. CDR3 sequence reads: CASSQGLGTDTQYF. In DNA form, the CDR3 reads TGTGCCAGTTCCCAGGGGTTAGGCACAGATACGCAGTATTTT.

The chain links TRBV2 to TRBJ2-1; D is unclear. The germline gives CDR1 SNHLY, CDR2 FYNNEI. This CDR3 has 11 amino acids. V was cut by 5 bases and J by 10 bases, with 9 bases left in between. This CDR3 reads CASSSSGEQFF. In DNA, the CDR3 is TGTGCCAGCAGTTCTAGTGGGGAGCAGTTCTTC.

The chain uses TRBV2 and TRBJ2-2, with D perhaps matching TRBD2 (6 bases). CDR1 and CDR2 from the germline V gene are SNHLY and FYNNEI. The germline V and J ends were trimmed by 8 bases and 1 base, with 17 bases remaining between them. The CDR3 is 16 amino acids. This CDR3 is CASCYLGTLNTGELFF. The CDR3, as DNA: TGTGCCAGCTGCTACCTTGGGACTTTGAACACCGGGGAGCTGTTTTTT.

The rearrangement links TRBV11-1 to TRBJ2-3, with TRBD2 matching over 9 bases. Germline V lookup: CDR1 SGHAT, CDR2 FQDESV (reference sequence). CDR3 size: 17 residues. Trimming removed 4 bases from V and 6 bases from J; junction bases left unmatched: 14. The CDR3 nucleotides are TGTGCCAGCAGCTCGGTGTTGAGTAGCGGGAGTGGGGATACGCAGTATTTT. Encoded protein: CASSSVLSSGSGDTQYF.

The J gene is TRBJ2-2, the V gene TRBV5-4, with TRBD1 identical over 9 bases. The CDR3 runs 15 residues. Germline V gene sequence: CDR1 SGHNT, CDR2 YYREEE (reference sequence). Losses at the gene ends were 0 bases for V and 6 bases for J; bases not matched to a gene: 3. CDR3 region: CASSLGTGEAGELFF. In DNA, the CDR3 is TGTGCCAGCAGCTTGGGGACAGGGGAAGCCGGGGAGCTGTTTTTT.

The rearrangement uses TRBV11-2 and TRBJ2-3; D is perhaps TRBD2 (5 bases). Trimming took off 7 bases at V and 0 bases at J, with 26 bases between the two ends. CDR1 SGHAT and CDR2 FQNNGV come from the germline V gene. The CDR3 runs to 19 residues. The CDR3 sequence is CASTDLVSPSSTSTDTQYF. The CDR3 DNA sequence: TGTGCCAGCACCGATTTGGTTTCTCCATCTAGCACTAGCACAGATACGCAGTATTTT.

The CDR3 nucleotides are TGTGCCAGCAGCCACCGCTACGAGCAGTACTTC. This gives the protein CASSHRYEQYF. The V and J genes are TRBV14 and TRBJ2-7; no clear D gene. This CDR3 contains 11 residues. The germline CDR1 and CDR2 sequences are SGHDN and FVKESK. V dropped 3 bases and J dropped 3 bases, with 3 bases sitting between them. Supplemented by reference TRBV14 and TRBJ2-7, the full variable domain reads EAGVTQFPSHSVIEKGQTVTLRCDPISGHDNLYWYRRVMGKEIKFLLHFVKESKQDESGMPNNRFLAERTGGTYSTLKVQPAELEDSGVYFCASSHRYEQYFGPGTRLTVT.

The chain combines TRBV7-2 with TRBJ1-1; D remains unclear. This CDR3 has 15 residues. V lost 4 bases to trimming and J lost 4 bases, with 16 bases between them. Germline CDR1 SGHTA, CDR2 FQGNSA. The CDR3 region is CASSSILGRGTEAFF. In DNA form, the CDR3 reads TGTGCCAGCAGCTCAATTCTGGGGAGAGGCACTGAAGCTTTCTTT.

The chain has TRBV7-3 and TRBJ2-7; tentatively, D is TRBD2 (6 bases). V was trimmed by 1 base and J by 4 bases, leaving 14 bases between them. This CDR3 has 15 residues. Germline V gives CDR1 SGHTA, CDR2 FQGTGA. CDR3 loop: CASSLRAGREYEQYF. CDR3 bases: TGTGCCAGCAGCTTAAGGGCAGGGCGGGAATACGAGCAGTACTTC.

The chain carries TRBV5-1 and TRBJ2-1; 8 nucleotides match TRBD2. Germline CDR1 SGHRS, CDR2 YFSETQ. The trim removed 6 bases at V and 0 bases at J, leaving 11 bases unmatched. This CDR3 has 17 amino acids. CDR3 DNA sequence: TGCGCCAGCAACGGACGGGAGGGCTCAAGCTCCTACAATGAGCAGTTCTTC. Its translation: CASNGREGSSSYNEQFF.

The chain uses TRBV13 and TRBJ2-7; D unclear. The V end lost 0 bases, the J end lost 6 bases, and 6 bases lay between the germline ends. The germline gives CDR1 PRHDT, CDR2 FYEKMQ (reference sequence). The CDR3 runs 12 residues. For the CDR3, the DNA is TGTGCCAGCAGCTTAGGTGTCGGCGAGCAGTACTTC. Amino acids: CASSLGVGEQYF.

This clone was found a few times. The chain uses TRBV13 and TRBJ2-3; weak D call: TRBD2 (6 bases). The CDR3 extends over 14 amino acids. The germline gives CDR1 PRHDT, CDR2 FYEKMQ (reference sequence). Trimming removed 5 bases from V and 4 bases from J, with 13 bases in between. This CDR3 is CASSPGGFSDTQYF. CDR3 nucleotide sequence: TGTGCCAGCAGCCCTGGAGGGTTTTCAGATACGCAGTATTTT.

The chain recombines TRBV5-6 with TRBJ2-1, with 7 positions matching TRBD1. This CDR3 contains 15 residues. J gave up 4 bases and V 4 bases, and 8 bases lay outside the gene matches. Germline V CDR1 and CDR2: SGHDT, YYEEEE. The CDR3: CASSKSGTDYNEQFF. CDR3 nucleotides: TGTGCCAGCAGCAAGTCCGGGACAGATTACAATGAGCAGTTCTTC.

Comments on this clone: Other nucleotide sequences in the sample specify the same CDR3. The rearrangement links TRBV19 to TRBJ1-5; the match to TRBD1 covers 8 bases. V gave up 6 bases and J gave up 4 bases; unmatched junction bases: 5. The length of the CDR3 is 14 residues. Germline V gene data show CDR1 as LNHDA and CDR2 as SQIVND (reference sequence). CDR3 bases: TGTGCCAGTAGGAGAGGACAGGGTAATCAGCCCCAGCATTTT. Amino acids: CASRRGQGNQPQHF.

This clone was picked up a small number of times. V gene TRBV6-1 combines with J gene TRBJ2-1, with 9 bases identical to TRBD2. CDR1 and CDR2 (germline): MNHNS, SASEGT. V trimming: 1 base; J trimming: 4 bases; junction bases outside the gene matches: 8. CDR3 length: 17 residues. As DNA, the CDR3 is TGTGCCAGCAGTGAAGGGAAATTTGCGGGAGGGTACAATGAGCAGTTCTTC. Amino acids: CASSEGKFAGGYNEQFF.

The table lists this clone with a count of one. This chain joins TRBV30 and TRBJ1-1, with a weak D call TRBD1 (5 bases). The CDR3 is made up of 15 amino acids. V was cut by 3 bases and J by 5 bases, with 19 bases left in between. Germline CDR1 and CDR2: GTSNPN and SVGIG (reference sequence). CDR3 nucleotide sequence: TGTGCCTGGAGGGGAGGCAGGGTCCCAGGGACTGAAGCTTTCTTT. Encoded protein: CAWRGGRVPGTEAFF.

The chain has TRBV28 and TRBJ2-7, with D possibly being TRBD2 (6 bases). Germline values: CDR1 MDHEN, CDR2 SYDVKM. Trimming removed 0 bases at V and 3 bases at J, with 12 bases between. The CDR3 length is 15 residues. CDR3 loop: CASSLWGEDLYEQYF. CDR3 nucleotides: TGTGCCAGCAGTTTATGGGGGGAGGATCTCTACGAGCAGTACTTC. Full variable domain (missing parts from reference TRBV28 and TRBJ2-7): DVKVTQSSRYLVKRTGEKVFLECVQDMDHENMFWYRQDPGLGLRLIYFSYDVKMKEKGDIPEGYSVSREKKERFSLILESASTNQTSMYLCASSLWGEDLYEQYFGPGTRLTVT.

This clone was counted once. The V and J genes are TRBV2 and TRBJ1-3; D is perhaps TRBD1 (5 bases). V shed 7 bases and J shed 0 bases, with 13 bases lying between them. The CDR3 has 15 amino acids. The germline CDR1 and CDR2 sequences are SNHLY and FYNNEI. Here the CDR3 reads CASNSQGLSGNTIYF. The CDR3 coding sequence is TGTGCCAGCAATTCTCAGGGCCTCTCTGGAAACACCATATATTTT.